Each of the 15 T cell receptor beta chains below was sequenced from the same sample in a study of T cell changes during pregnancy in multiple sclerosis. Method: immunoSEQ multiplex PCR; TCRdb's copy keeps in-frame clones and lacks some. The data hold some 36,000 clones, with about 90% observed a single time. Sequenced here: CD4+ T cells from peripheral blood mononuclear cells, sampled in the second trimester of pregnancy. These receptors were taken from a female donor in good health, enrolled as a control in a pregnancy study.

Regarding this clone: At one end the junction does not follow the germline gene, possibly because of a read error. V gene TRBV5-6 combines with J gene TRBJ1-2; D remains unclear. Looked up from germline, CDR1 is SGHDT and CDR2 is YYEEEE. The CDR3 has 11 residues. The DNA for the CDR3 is TGTGCCAGCAGCTTCCGACTAGGCTGCACCTTC. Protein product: CASSFRLGCTF.

As DNA, the CDR3 is TGTGCCAGCAGCCCCGGGGACAGGCAAAGCTATGGCTACACCTTC. Translated, it gives CASSPGDRQSYGYTF. This chain connects TRBV7-3 to TRBJ1-2; 8 nucleotides match TRBD1. The germline V gene has CDR1 SGHTA and CDR2 FQGTGA. With 5 bases clipped from V and 4 bases from J, the junction kept 9 bases outside the gene matches. The CDR3 length is 15 residues.

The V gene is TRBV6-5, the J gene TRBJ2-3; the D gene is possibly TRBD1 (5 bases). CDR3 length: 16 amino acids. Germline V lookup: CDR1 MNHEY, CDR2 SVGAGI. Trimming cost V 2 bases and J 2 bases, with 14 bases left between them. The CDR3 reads CASSYAGYSATDTQYF. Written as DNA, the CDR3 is TGTGCCAGCAGTTACGCAGGGTATTCCGCCACAGATACGCAGTATTTT.

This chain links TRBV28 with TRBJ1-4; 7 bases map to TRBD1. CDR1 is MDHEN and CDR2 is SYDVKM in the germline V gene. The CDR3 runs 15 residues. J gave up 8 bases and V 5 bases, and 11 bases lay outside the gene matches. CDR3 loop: CASSPSRGGFEKLFF. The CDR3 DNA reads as TGTGCCAGCAGTCCCTCAAGAGGGGGCTTCGAAAAACTGTTTTTT. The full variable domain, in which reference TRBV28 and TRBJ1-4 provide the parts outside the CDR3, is DVKVTQSSRYLVKRTGEKVFLECVQDMDHENMFWYRQDPGLGLRLIYFSYDVKMKEKGDIPEGYSVSREKKERFSLILESASTNQTSMYLCASSPSRGGFEKLFFGSGTQLSVL.

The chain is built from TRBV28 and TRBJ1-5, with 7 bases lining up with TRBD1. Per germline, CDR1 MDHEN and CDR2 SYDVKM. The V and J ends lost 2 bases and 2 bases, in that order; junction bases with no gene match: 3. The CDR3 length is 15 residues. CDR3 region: CASSLGGQGNQPQHF. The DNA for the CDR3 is TGTGCCAGCAGTTTAGGAGGACAGGGCAATCAGCCCCAGCATTTT.

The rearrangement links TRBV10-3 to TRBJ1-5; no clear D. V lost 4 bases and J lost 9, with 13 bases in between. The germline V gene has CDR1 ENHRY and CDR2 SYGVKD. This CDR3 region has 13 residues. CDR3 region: CAISGGSDRPQHF. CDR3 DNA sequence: TGTGCCATCAGTGGAGGATCGGATAGGCCCCAGCATTTT.

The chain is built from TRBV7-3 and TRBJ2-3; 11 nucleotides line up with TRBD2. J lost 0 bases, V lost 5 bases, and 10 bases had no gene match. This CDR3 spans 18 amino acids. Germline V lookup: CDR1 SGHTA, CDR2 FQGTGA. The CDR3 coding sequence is TGTGCCAGCAGCCTTACTAGCGGGGGAGGAGCTAGCACAGATACGCAGTATTTT. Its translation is CASSLTSGGGASTDTQYF.

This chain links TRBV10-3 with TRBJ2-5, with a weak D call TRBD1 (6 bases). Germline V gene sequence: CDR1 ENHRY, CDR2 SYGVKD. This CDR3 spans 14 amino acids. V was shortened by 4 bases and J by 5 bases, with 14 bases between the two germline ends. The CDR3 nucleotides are TGTGCCATCAGTGCCGGACAGAGGAAGGAGACCCAGTACTTC. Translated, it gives CAISAGQRKETQYF.

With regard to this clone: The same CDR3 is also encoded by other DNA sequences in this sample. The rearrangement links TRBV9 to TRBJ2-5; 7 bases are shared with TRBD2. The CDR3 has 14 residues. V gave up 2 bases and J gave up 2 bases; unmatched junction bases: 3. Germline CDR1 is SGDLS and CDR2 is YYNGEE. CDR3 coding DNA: TGTGCCAGCAGCGTCGGGGGGTTTCAAGAGACCCAGTACTTC. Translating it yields CASSVGGFQETQYF.

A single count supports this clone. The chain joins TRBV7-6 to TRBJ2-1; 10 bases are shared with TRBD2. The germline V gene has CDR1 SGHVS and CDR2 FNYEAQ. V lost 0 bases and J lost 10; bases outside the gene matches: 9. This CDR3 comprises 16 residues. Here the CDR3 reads CASSLARGASGGEQFF. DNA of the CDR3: TGTGCCAGCAGCTTAGCGAGGGGGGCTAGCGGGGGAGAGCAGTTCTTC.

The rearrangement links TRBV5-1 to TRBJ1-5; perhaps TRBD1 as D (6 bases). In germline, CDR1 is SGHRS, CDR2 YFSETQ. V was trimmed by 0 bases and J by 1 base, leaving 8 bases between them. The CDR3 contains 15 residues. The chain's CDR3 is CASSLAGQSNQPQHF. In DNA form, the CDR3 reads TGCGCCAGCAGCTTGGCGGGACAAAGCAATCAGCCCCAGCATTTT.

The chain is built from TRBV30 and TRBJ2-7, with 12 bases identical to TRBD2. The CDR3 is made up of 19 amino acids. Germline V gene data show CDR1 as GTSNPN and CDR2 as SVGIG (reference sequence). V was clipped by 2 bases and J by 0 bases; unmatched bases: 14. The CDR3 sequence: CAWSSVTSGGTLSSYEQYF. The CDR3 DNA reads TGTGCCTGGAGTTCCGTAACTAGCGGGGGGACTCTTAGCTCCTACGAGCAGTACTTC.

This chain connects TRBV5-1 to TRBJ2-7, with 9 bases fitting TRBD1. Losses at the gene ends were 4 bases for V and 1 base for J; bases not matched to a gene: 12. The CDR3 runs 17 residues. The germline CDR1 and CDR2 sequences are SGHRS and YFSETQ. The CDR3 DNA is TGCGCCAGCAGCACGGGACAGGGTTTCAGTGTATCCTACGAGCAGTACTTC. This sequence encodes CASSTGQGFSVSYEQYF.

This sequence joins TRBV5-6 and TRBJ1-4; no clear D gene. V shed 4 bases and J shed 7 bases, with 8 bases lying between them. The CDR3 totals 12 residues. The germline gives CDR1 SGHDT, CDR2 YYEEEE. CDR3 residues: CASSPRGEKLFF. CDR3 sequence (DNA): TGTGCCAGCAGCCCGCGTGGTGAAAAACTGTTTTTT.

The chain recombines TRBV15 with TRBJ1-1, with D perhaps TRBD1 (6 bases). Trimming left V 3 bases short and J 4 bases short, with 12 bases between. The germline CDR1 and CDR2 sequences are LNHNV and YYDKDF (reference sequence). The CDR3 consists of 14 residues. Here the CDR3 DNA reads TGTGCCACCAGCAGGATCCTGGGGGCCACTGAAGCTTTCTTT. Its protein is CATSRILGATEAFF.